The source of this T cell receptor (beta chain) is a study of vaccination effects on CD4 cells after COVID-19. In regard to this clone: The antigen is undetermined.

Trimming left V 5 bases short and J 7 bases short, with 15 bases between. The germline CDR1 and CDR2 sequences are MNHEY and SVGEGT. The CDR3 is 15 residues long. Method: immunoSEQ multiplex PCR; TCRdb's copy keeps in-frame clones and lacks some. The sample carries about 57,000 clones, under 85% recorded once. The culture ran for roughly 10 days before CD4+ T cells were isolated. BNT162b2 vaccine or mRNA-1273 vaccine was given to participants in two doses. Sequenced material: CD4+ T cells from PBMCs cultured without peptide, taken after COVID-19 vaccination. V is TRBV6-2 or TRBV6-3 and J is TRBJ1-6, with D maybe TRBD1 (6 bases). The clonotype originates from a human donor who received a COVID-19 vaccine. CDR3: CASSRGGTFNSPLHF. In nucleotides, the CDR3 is TGTGCCAGCAGTAGGGGGGGGACTTTCAATTCACCCCTCCACTTT.